These 4 T cell receptor beta chains were sequenced from one sample in a study of technical replicates of blood from a few donors. Method: immunoSEQ multiplex PCR; TCRdb's copy keeps in-frame clones and lacks some. This sample has about 80,000 clones, with 89% found just once. Sequences were obtained from T cells isolated from PBMCs. Source of these receptors: a human donor in good health.

The count of this clone is one. The V gene is TRBV6-1, the J gene TRBJ2-1; 8 nucleotides align to TRBD2. CDR1 MNHNS and CDR2 SASEGT come from the germline V gene. V gave up 1 base and J gave up 2 bases; unmatched junction bases: 1. The CDR3 has 15 amino acids. The DNA for the CDR3 is TGTGCCAGCAGTGAAGAGCGGGAGACCTACAATGAGCAGTTCTTC. Its protein is CASSEERETYNEQFF.

Here the CDR3 reads CASSLSGTGNYGYTF. CDR3 in DNA: TGTGCCAGCAGTCTTTCCGGGACAGGGAACTATGGCTACACCTTC. This chain uses TRBV6-1 with TRBJ1-2, with 9 nucleotides matching TRBD1. The CDR3 spans 15 residues. J lost 2 bases, V lost 5 bases, and 6 bases had no gene match. In germline, CDR1 is MNHNS, CDR2 SASEGT.

The chain joins TRBV5-4 to TRBJ2-1; D may be TRBD1 (6 bases). V shed 0 bases and J shed 9 bases, with 13 bases lying between them. The CDR3 extends over 14 amino acids. Germline loops: CDR1 SGHNT, CDR2 YYREEE (reference sequence). CDR3 bases: TGTGCCAGCAGCTTGGCTGGACTCAGGGGTGAGCAGTTCTTC. The encoded protein is CASSLAGLRGEQFF.

The chain carries TRBV2 and TRBJ2-7, with a tentative D call TRBD2 (10 bases). V was pared by 6 bases and J by 8 bases, with 23 bases between. Germline V lookup: CDR1 SNHLY, CDR2 FYNNEI. The length of the CDR3 is 15 residues. CDR3 in amino acids: CASSVTSGTGTQQYF. CDR3 in DNA: TGTGCCAGCAGCGTAACTAGCGGGACAGGGACTCAGCAGTACTTC.